This note documents a single T cell receptor (beta chain) sequence. Antigen specificity is unknown. The data stem from a study of cytomegalovirus exposure and HLA in healthy donors. Study-wide findings and caveats: A later analysis linked 15,000 to 20,000 TCR beta sequences to HLA alleles at 0.05 false discovery rate. While the bulk of TCR sequences proved rare, some public TCRs turned up in many donors. Trimming of TCR beta V- and J-genes showed a link, identified in a later analysis, to a missense DCLRE1C variant.

This CDR3 has 17 amino acids. From germline, CDR1 is WNHNN and CDR2 SYGVQD (reference sequence). Unmatched junction bases numbered 12, after V lost 10 bases and J lost 0 bases. PCR involved 60 Vbeta and 13 Jbeta primers. This table comes from immunoSEQ multiplex PCR, and its TCRdb copy is limited to in-frame clones, with some not included. The repertoire holds some 130,000 clones, with around three quarters as singletons. Sequencing was carried out using PBMCs. The sequence was obtained from a man aged 25 to 40 in good health. The rearrangement uses TRBV10-1 and TRBJ2-1, with TRBD2 identical over 10 bases. This chain's CDR3 is CATSRAGGPSSYNEQFF. The CDR3 DNA is TGCGCCACTTCTCGAGCGGGAGGGCCTAGCTCCTACAATGAGCAGTTCTTC.